Presented here are 20 T cell receptor beta chains from one specimen sequenced in a study of identical twins (dated by TCRdb to about 2016). The method was 5' RACE. The data were produced on an Illumina HiSeq 2000. Using fastp trimming at Q25 and MiXCR clonotype assembly, TCRdb reanalyzed the public sequencing data and kept in-frame beta chains. CDR3 protein duplicates are merged, each entry listing the most common genes and DNA. The sample yields some 260,000 distinct CDR3 sequences; about an eighth were counted once. 8.5% to 10% of the sample is in the top ten clones. The specimen was memory (CD45RO+) T cells sorted from blood. What the cell subset or site label conveys for this sample: CD45RO+ enriched T cells. These receptors originate from a woman aged 18 to 35 in good health.

This clonotype was seen a handful of times. The rearrangement joins TRBV7-8 to TRBJ1-1; D perhaps matches TRBD1 (6 bases). In germline, CDR1 is SGHVS, CDR2 FQNEAQ. Trimming cost V 1 base and J 3 bases, with 12 bases left between them. The CDR3 is made up of 15 amino acids. In nucleotides, the CDR3 is TGTGCCAGCAGCTTAGGAGGCCACAGGGACACTGAAGCTTTCTTT. Its translation is CASSLGGHRDTEAFF.

This sequence joins TRBV16 and TRBJ1-2; D is unclear. Trimming cost V 2 bases and J 4 bases, with 17 bases left between them. The CDR3 consists of 16 residues. CDR1 is KGHSY, CDR2 FQNENV, per germline. The CDR3 sequence is CASSQPGRHLSYGYTF. CDR3 sequence (DNA): TGTGCCAGCAGCCAACCGGGTCGGCACCTTTCCTATGGCTACACCTTC.

V is TRBV20-1 and J is TRBJ2-5; 7 nucleotides agree with TRBD2. The CDR3 totals 15 residues. Germline V CDR1 and CDR2: DFQATT, SNEGSKA (reference sequence). The trim removed 4 bases at V and 1 base at J, leaving 9 bases unmatched. DNA for the CDR3: TGCAGTGCTACCCGTGGACTAGACCTCCAAGAGACCCAGTACTTC. Translated: CSATRGLDLQETQYF.

This clonotype was seen a handful of times. The chain is built from TRBV6-1 and TRBJ1-1, with 10 bases fitting TRBD1. After removal of 6 bases from V and 4 bases from J, the junction contained 8 bases not matched to a gene. The CDR3 is 15 residues long. The germline gives CDR1 MNHNS, CDR2 SASEGT. The CDR3 loop reads CASRPGQGLGTEAFF. Here the CDR3 DNA reads TGTGCCAGCAGGCCGGGACAGGGGTTGGGCACTGAAGCTTTCTTT.

This chain uses TRBV7-2 with TRBJ2-7; 8 bases are a match to TRBD2. The CDR3 extends over 15 amino acids. With V trimmed by 3 bases and J by 4 bases, 8 bases remained unmatched. Germline-derived CDR1 and CDR2 are SGHTA and FQGNSA. For the CDR3, the DNA is TGTGCCAGCAGCTTCAAAGCGGGAGAATTATACGAGCAGTACTTC. Its protein product is CASSFKAGELYEQYF.

This clonotype was observed a few times. CDR3 amino acids: CASSGDDEQYF. CDR3 sequence (DNA): TGTGCCAGTTCGGGGGACGACGAGCAGTACTTC. This sequence joins TRBV6-5 and TRBJ2-7, with D possibly TRBD2 on 6 matching bases. CDR1 is MNHEY and CDR2 is SVGAGI in the germline V gene. The CDR3 is made up of 11 amino acids. With 9 bases removed from V and 5 bases from J, the gap between germline ends came to 11 bases.

With regard to this clonotype: Its ends do not fully match the called genes, so a read error is possible. CDR3 amino acids: CASRLDTFLF. As DNA, the CDR3 is TGTGCCAGCAGGCTTGACACATTTCTCTTC. The V gene is TRBV6-6, the J gene TRBJ2-7; no definite D call. CDR1 and CDR2 (germline): MNHNY, SVGAGI (reference sequence). The CDR3 has 10 residues.

The rearrangement joins TRBV4-1 to TRBJ2-2; 11 bases line up with TRBD1. CDR3 size: 17 residues. V dropped 4 bases and J dropped 4; count of bases not matched to a gene: 8. The germline V gene has CDR1 MGHRA and CDR2 YSYEKL. The CDR3 nucleotides read TGCGCCAGCAGCCTCCCCAGGGGGACAGGGGGCACCGGGGAGCTGTTTTTT. Its translation is CASSLPRGTGGTGELFF.

This clonotype was detected a few times. The chain carries TRBV2 and TRBJ2-5; D possibly matches TRBD1 or TRBD2 (6 bases each). The germline V and J ends were trimmed by 6 bases and 2 bases, with 16 bases remaining between them. The CDR3 covers 15 residues. Germline V gives CDR1 SNHLY, CDR2 FYNNEI. The CDR3 coding sequence is TGTGCCAGCAGGAGGGGGGCCGGGAATCAAGAGACCCAGTACTTC. Amino acid sequence: CASRRGAGNQETQYF.

The chain couples TRBV4-1 to TRBJ1-5; D unclear. The V end was cut by 1 base, the J end by 5 bases, with 9 bases between. Germline-derived CDR1 and CDR2 are MGHRA and YSYEKL. The CDR3 is 14 residues long. CDR3 DNA: TGCGCCAGCAGCCAAGTAACCCGGGATCAGCCCCAGCATTTT. This encodes CASSQVTRDQPQHF.

The gene calls are TRBV29-1 and TRBJ2-7, with unresolved D. Germline V gene sequence: CDR1 SQVTM, CDR2 ANQGSEA. The CDR3 has 13 residues. DNA of the CDR3: TGCAGTGCCTCTGCCCCAGGCTCCTACGAGCAGTACTTC. Translating gives CSASAPGSYEQYF.

This rearrangement joins TRBV18 to TRBJ2-3; D may be TRBD1 (6 bases). CDR3 size: 13 residues. The V gene lost 4 bases and the J gene lost 5 bases, with 10 bases spanning the gap. Germline CDR1 is KGHSH and CDR2 is LQKENI. The DNA for the CDR3 is TGTGCCAGCTCACAAGCCAGGGGAGATACGCAGTATTTT. It specifies CASSQARGDTQYF.

The V gene is TRBV20-1, the J gene TRBJ1-1; possible D gene TRBD1, 5 bases. CDR3 length: 13 amino acids. Germline V gene data show CDR1 as DFQATT and CDR2 as SNEGSKA (reference sequence). V lost 0 bases, J lost 8 bases, and 13 bases lay in between. CDR3 bases: TGCAGTGCTAGAGATAATCGGGGACTCGAAGCTTTCTTT. This encodes CSARDNRGLEAFF.

The chain carries TRBV7-2 and TRBJ2-7; the D is unclear. CDR3 size: 15 residues. V lost 5 bases and J lost 3, with 17 bases in between. Germline CDR1 is SGHTA and CDR2 is FQGNSA. As DNA, the CDR3 is TGTGCCAGCAGCCGCCTCGACATCCCAATCTACGAGCAGTACTTC. Translating it yields CASSRLDIPIYEQYF.

The sample holds many counts of this clonotype. This chain uses TRBV4-3 with TRBJ2-1; TRBD1 is a possible D gene (6 bases). The CDR3 has 15 residues. V was trimmed by 3 bases and J by 5 bases, leaving 14 bases between them. Germline V lookup: CDR1 LGHNA, CDR2 YSLEER. CDR3 DNA sequence: TGCGCCAGCAGCCATGGGCAACAGGGAAACAATGAGCAGTTCTTC. It specifies CASSHGQQGNNEQFF.

The sample holds a few counts of this clonotype. This chain joins TRBV29-1 and TRBJ2-7, with D possibly matching TRBD1 (6 bases). The germline V gene encodes CDR1 SQVTM and CDR2 ANQGSEA. CDR3 size: 14 residues. The ends were cut back, 4 bases at V and 9 bases at J, with 22 bases in the middle. The CDR3 is CSVAVGWPKGGQYF. The CDR3 coding sequence is TGCAGCGTTGCAGTGGGGTGGCCAAAAGGGGGGCAGTACTTC.

The CDR3 coding sequence is TGCAGTGCTAGCAGGCTAGCGGGAGACCAAGAGACCCAGTACTTC. It codes for CSASRLAGDQETQYF. The chain joins TRBV20-1 to TRBJ2-5; 10 nucleotides align to TRBD2. This CDR3 has 15 amino acids. Trimming removed 3 bases from V and 0 bases from J; junction bases left unmatched: 4. The germline V gene has CDR1 DFQATT and CDR2 SNEGSKA (reference sequence).

This clonotype was seen only a few times. The chain has TRBV5-1 and TRBJ2-3; D gene unclear. The CDR3 has 14 amino acids. Germline V gives CDR1 SGHRS, CDR2 YFSETQ. Trimming took off 1 base at V and 4 bases at J, with 10 bases between the two ends. CDR3 nucleotides: TGCGCCAGCAGCTTGAGCCAAAGCTCAGATACGCAGTATTTT. Its translation is CASSLSQSSDTQYF.

This clonotype was seen more than once but under ten times. The J gene is TRBJ1-1, the V gene TRBV11-2, with D unresolved. Germline V gene data show CDR1 as SGHAT and CDR2 as FQNNGV. The CDR3 runs 15 residues. V lost 1 base, J lost 2 bases, and 11 bases lay in between. CDR3 DNA: TGTGCCAGCAGCTTAGTTGGCACCCGTAACACTGAAGCTTTCTTT. It translates to CASSLVGTRNTEAFF.

This chain links TRBV18 with TRBJ2-5; D unresolved. The CDR3 is 14 residues long. Trimming removed 3 bases from V and 5 bases from J, with 13 bases in between. CDR1 and CDR2 (germline): KGHSH, LQKENI. CDR3 loop: CASSPSGDRETQYF. CDR3 coding DNA: TGTGCCAGCTCACCCTCCGGCGACCGGGAGACCCAGTACTTC.